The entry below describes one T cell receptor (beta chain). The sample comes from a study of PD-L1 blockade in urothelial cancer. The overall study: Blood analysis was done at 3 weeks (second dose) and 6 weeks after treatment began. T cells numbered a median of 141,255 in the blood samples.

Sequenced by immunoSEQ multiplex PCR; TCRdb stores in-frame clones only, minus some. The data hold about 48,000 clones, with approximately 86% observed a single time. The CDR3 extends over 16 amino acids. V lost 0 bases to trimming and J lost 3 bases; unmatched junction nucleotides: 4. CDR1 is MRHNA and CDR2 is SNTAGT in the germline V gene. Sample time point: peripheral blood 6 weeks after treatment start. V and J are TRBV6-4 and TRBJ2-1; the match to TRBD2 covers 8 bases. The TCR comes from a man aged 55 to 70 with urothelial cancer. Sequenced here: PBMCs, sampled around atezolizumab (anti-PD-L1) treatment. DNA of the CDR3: TGTGCCAGCAGTGACTCTGCGCGGGGGGACTACAATGAGCAGTTCTTC. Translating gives CASSDSARGDYNEQFF.